The entry that follows covers one T cell receptor beta chain sequence. This entry belongs to a study of blood T cell repertoires in COVID-19. In the study overall: Samples of COVID-19 (acute and convalescent) were obtained from the United States, Italy and Spain. Nucleic acid was either cDNA or gDNA, and it came from T cells, B-cell-depleted T cells, or PBMCs.

TCRdb's copy holds only in-frame clones and misses some; the assay was immunoSEQ multiplex PCR. The sample lists around 620,000 clones, 85% to 90% seen once, with under 0.3% in the top ten. V lost 7 bases, J lost 2 bases, and 14 bases lay in between. The V gene's germline CDR1 is SNHLY and CDR2 FYNNEI. This CDR3 comprises 14 residues. The chain joins TRBV2 to TRBJ2-5; weak D call: TRBD1 (5 bases). Sample: peripheral blood. This TCR was sampled from a woman aged 18-29 years with acute or convalescent COVID-19. CDR3 in DNA: TGTGCCAGCATTTCGACAGAGATACAAGAGACCCAGTACTTC. It encodes CASISTEIQETQYF.